These 29 T cell receptor beta chains were sequenced from one sample in a study of T cell responses to AZD1222 COVID-19 vaccine. Assay: immunoSEQ multiplex PCR; the TCRdb copy retains only in-frame clones and omits some. The sample shows about 150,000 clones, around nine tenths of them seen only once. Sequencing was performed on peripheral blood, taken after recovery from COVID-19. These receptors came from an adult who had recovered from COVID-19.

The chain carries TRBV7-2 and TRBJ2-7; D might be TRBD2 (5 bases). The CDR3 is 13 amino acids. V was clipped by 6 bases and J by 4 bases, with 13 bases between them. Germline V lookup: CDR1 SGHTA, CDR2 FQGNSA. CDR3 region: CASSSGRLYEQYF. CDR3 DNA: TGTGCCAGCAGTAGTGGGAGACTGTACGAGCAGTACTTC.

The J gene is TRBJ1-1, the V gene TRBV6-4, with D possibly TRBD1 on 5 matching bases. This CDR3 region has 14 residues. Trimming removed 6 bases from V and 2 bases from J, with 13 bases in between. Germline-derived CDR1 and CDR2 are MRHNA and SNTAGT. CDR3 DNA: TGTGCCAGCAGAGCCCAGACAGATAACACTGAAGCTTTCTTT. As protein: CASRAQTDNTEAFF.

V usage is TRBV5-4 and J usage is TRBJ1-2, with D possibly being TRBD1 (5 bases). This CDR3 is 14 amino acids long. Germline CDR1 is SGHNT and CDR2 is YYREEE (reference sequence). The V gene lost 4 bases and the J gene lost 10 bases, with 20 bases spanning the gap. The CDR3 loop is CASSIPGRLPFYTF. The CDR3 nucleotides read TGTGCCAGCAGCATACCGGGACGGCTCCCATTCTACACCTTC.

The chain combines TRBV2 with TRBJ1-3; TRBD1 matches 9 bases. V lost 4 bases to trimming and J lost 2 bases; unmatched junction nucleotides: 0. Germline loops: CDR1 SNHLY, CDR2 FYNNEI. The CDR3 runs to 14 residues. The CDR3 protein is CASSGTGAGNTIYF. The DNA for the CDR3 is TGTGCCAGCAGTGGGACAGGGGCTGGAAACACCATATATTTT. Full variable domain (remainder filled in from reference TRBV2 and TRBJ1-3): EPEVTQTPSHQVTQMGQEVILRCVPISNHLYFYWYRQILGQKVEFLVSFYNNEISEKSEIFDDQFSVERPDGSNFTLKIRSTKLEDSAMYFCASSGTGAGNTIYFGEGSWLTVV.

The rearrangement links TRBV5-4 to TRBJ2-2; D is uncertain. Germline loops: CDR1 SGHNT, CDR2 YYREEE (reference sequence). The CDR3 runs 13 residues. Trimming left V 0 bases short and J 6 bases short, with 6 bases between. CDR3 coding DNA: TGTGCCAGCAGCTTGGATCTAGCCGGGGAGCTGTTTTTT. It translates to CASSLDLAGELFF.

Turning to this clone: At the DNA level, this CDR3 is encoded by other sequences in the same sample as well. The chain recombines TRBV28 with TRBJ1-5; D remains unclear. From germline, CDR1 is MDHEN and CDR2 SYDVKM. The CDR3 is made up of 14 amino acids. The V end was cut by 2 bases, the J end by 3 bases, with 8 bases between. The chain's CDR3 is CASSLRDDNQPQHF. DNA of the CDR3: TGTGCCAGCAGTTTAAGAGACGACAATCAGCCCCAGCATTTT.

The rearrangement uses TRBV7-2 and TRBJ2-5; D remains ambiguous. Trimming stripped 1 base from V and 5 bases from J, with 11 bases between. The CDR3 runs to 14 residues. Germline CDR1 SGHTA, CDR2 FQGNSA. The CDR3 spells CASSLGPLRETQYF. CDR3 nucleotides: TGTGCCAGCAGCTTAGGCCCGTTAAGGGAGACCCAGTACTTC. The variable domain in full, with the rest retrieved from reference TRBV7-2 and TRBJ2-5, is GAGVSQSPSNKVTEKGKDVELRCDPISGHTALYWYRQSLGQGLEFLIYFQGNSAPDKSGLPSDRFSAERTGGSVSTLTIQRTQQEDSAVYLCASSLGPLRETQYFGPGTRLLVL.

The chain has TRBV7-9 and TRBJ1-4; 9 bases match TRBD1. This CDR3 contains 14 residues. Losses at the gene ends were 5 bases for V and 6 bases for J; bases not matched to a gene: 4. CDR1 is SEHNR, CDR2 FQNEAQ, per germline (reference sequence). CDR3 nucleotides: TGTGCCAGCAGCCCACAGGGGGCGGATGAAAAACTGTTTTTT. Translating gives CASSPQGADEKLFF.

J is TRBJ2-7 and V is TRBV5-4, with TRBD2 matching 8 bases. Germline loops: CDR1 SGHNT, CDR2 YYREEE (reference sequence). J lost 8 bases, V lost 2 bases, and 9 bases had no gene match. CDR3 size: 14 residues. The CDR3 reads CASSFPGGSEKQYF. CDR3 bases: TGTGCCAGCAGCTTTCCGGGAGGGTCCGAGAAGCAGTACTTC. Full variable domain (outside the CDR3, taken from reference TRBV5-4 and TRBJ2-7): ETGVTQSPTHLIKTRGQQVTLRCSSQSGHNTVSWYQQALGQGPQFIFQYYREEENGRGNFPPRFSGLQFPNYSSELNVNALELDDSALYLCASSFPGGSEKQYFGPGTRLTVT.

The chain recombines TRBV6-1 with TRBJ2-2; TRBD1 might be the D (5 bases). The germline gives CDR1 MNHNS, CDR2 SASEGT. Trimming took 2 bases from V and 3 from J, leaving 10 bases between them. The CDR3 is made up of 15 amino acids. The CDR3 region is CASSESQGYTGELFF. For the CDR3, the DNA is TGTGCCAGCAGTGAATCGCAGGGATACACCGGGGAGCTGTTTTTT.

This chain links TRBV5-6 with TRBJ2-7, with TRBD2 matching 8 bases. The V segment lost 4 bases and the J segment 7 bases; nucleotides outside the gene matches: 7. CDR1 is SGHDT and CDR2 is YYEEEE in the germline V gene. This CDR3 has 13 residues. The DNA of the CDR3 is TGTGCCAGCAGCCAGGGAGGCGGGAGGGAGCAGTACTTC. Its protein is CASSQGGGREQYF.

The chain uses TRBV12-3 or TRBV12-4 and TRBJ1-5; no reliable D call. This CDR3 region has 11 residues. With 2 bases removed from V and 9 bases from J, the gap between germline ends came to 5 bases. CDR3 protein: CASSLSGPQHF. CDR3 in DNA: TGTGCCAGCAGTTTATCAGGGCCCCAGCATTTT.

The chain combines TRBV5-4 with TRBJ1-4; a weak D match, TRBD1 (5 bases). The CDR3 contains 14 residues. Trimming removed 4 bases from V and 2 bases from J, with 9 bases in between. Germline assignment: CDR1 SGHNT and CDR2 YYREEE (reference sequence). Written as DNA, the CDR3 is TGTGCCAGCAGCCCGGGGGGGACTAATGAAAAACTGTTTTTT. Translated, it gives CASSPGGTNEKLFF.

The rearrangement links TRBV5-1 to TRBJ2-3; TRBD1 aligns across 8 bases. The CDR3 is 16 residues long. With 4 bases clipped from V and 3 bases from J, the junction kept 10 bases outside the gene matches. The germline V gene encodes CDR1 SGHRS and CDR2 YFSETQ. The CDR3, as DNA: TGCGCCAGCAGCACCGGACAGGGATCGAGGACAGATACGCAGTATTTT. It codes for CASSTGQGSRTDTQYF.

At least ten counts were recorded for this clone. The chain links TRBV28 to TRBJ1-1; D ambiguous. Looked up from germline, CDR1 is MDHEN and CDR2 is SYDVKM. The CDR3 extends over 12 amino acids. The germline V and J ends were trimmed by 2 bases and 5 bases, with 6 bases remaining between them. The CDR3 DNA is TGTGCCAGCAGTTTAAGGGAAACTGAAGCTTTCTTT. Its protein is CASSLRETEAFF.

This chain uses TRBV28 with TRBJ1-5, with D possibly being TRBD1 (5 bases). Germline V CDR1 and CDR2: MDHEN, SYDVKM. Trimming removed 6 bases at V and 7 bases at J, with 10 bases between. The CDR3 sequence is 12 residues long. CDR3 nucleotide sequence: TGTGCCAGCAGCACCCAGGGCCAGCCCCAGCATTTT. Translated, it gives CASSTQGQPQHF.

V gene TRBV18 combines with J gene TRBJ1-5, with 9 nucleotides matching TRBD1. The CDR3 is 16 amino acids. V dropped 5 bases and J dropped 0; count of bases not matched to a gene: 5. Germline lookup yields CDR1 KGHSH and CDR2 LQKENI. CDR3 in amino acids: CASSMTGGHSNQPQHF. The CDR3 DNA follows: TGTGCCAGCTCAATGACAGGGGGTCATAGCAATCAGCCCCAGCATTTT.

This chain uses TRBV27 with TRBJ2-1; D could derive from TRBD1 or TRBD2 (5 bases each). Trimming took off 11 bases at V and 5 bases at J, with 19 bases between the two ends. The CDR3 contains 14 residues. Germline V CDR1 and CDR2: MNHEY, SMNVEV (reference sequence). The CDR3 is CAGSGPPQDNEQFF. The CDR3 bases are TGTGCCGGGTCGGGGCCGCCTCAAGACAATGAGCAGTTCTTC.

Points on this clone: One end of the junction varies from germline; a read error may be responsible. In DNA, the CDR3 is TGTGCTAGCAGCTTAGTTCCTGGGACTTCGTACAATGAGCAGTTCTTC. Protein: CASSLVPGTSYNEQFF. The chain is built from TRBV7-7 and TRBJ2-1, with TRBD2 as a possible D gene (6 bases). The germline V gene has CDR1 SSHAT and CDR2 FNYEAQ (reference sequence). This CDR3 is 16 amino acids long.

In this sample, this clone turned up a few times. The gene calls are TRBV5-4 and TRBJ1-2; 8 bases line up with TRBD1. The trim removed 4 bases at V and 4 bases at J, leaving 12 bases unmatched. Germline lookup yields CDR1 SGHNT and CDR2 YYREEE (reference sequence). The CDR3 is 16 amino acids. The CDR3 region has the DNA TGTGCCAGCAGCCACCCGACAGGGGAGGAGGGCTATGGCTACACCTTC. Its protein is CASSHPTGEEGYGYTF.

The rearrangement uses TRBV7-3 and TRBJ2-1, with 11 bases aligning to TRBD2. The V gene end was trimmed by 5 bases and the J gene end by 9 bases; junction bases not matched to a gene: 12. Looked up from germline, CDR1 is SGHTA and CDR2 is FQGTGA. The CDR3 is 16 residues long. CDR3 protein: CASSEGNSGGASEQFF. The CDR3 nucleotides read TGTGCCAGCAGCGAAGGCAATAGCGGGGGGGCAAGTGAGCAGTTCTTC.

The rearrangement uses TRBV18 and TRBJ2-1; tentative D call: TRBD2 (6 bases). Trimming pared 1 base from V and 2 bases from J, leaving 12 bases between. Germline assignment: CDR1 KGHSH and CDR2 LQKENI. The CDR3 contains 16 residues. The CDR3 spells CASSPLALAPYNEQFF. The CDR3 coding sequence is TGTGCCAGCTCACCACTCGCACTAGCCCCCTACAATGAGCAGTTCTTC.

V is TRBV10-2 and J is TRBJ1-4; TRBD1 agrees at 11 bases. The CDR3 totals 13 residues. J was trimmed by 7 bases and V by 6 bases; bases with no gene match: 1. Germline V gene sequence: CDR1 WSHSY, CDR2 SAAADI. CDR3 nucleotides: TGCGCCAGCAGAGGGACAGGGGGTGAAAAACTGTTTTTT. It is translated as CASRGTGGEKLFF.

The genes are TRBV5-5 and TRBJ2-3, with D maybe TRBD1 (6 bases). Germline loops: CDR1 SGHKS, CDR2 YYEKEE (reference sequence). This CDR3 is 16 amino acids long. V was shortened by 6 bases and J by 0 bases, with 17 bases between the two germline ends. DNA for the CDR3: TGTGCCAGCAATAGTGACTCAACAGGGAGCACAGATACGCAGTATTTT. It yields the protein CASNSDSTGSTDTQYF. Based on the CDR3 plus reference TRBV5-5 and TRBJ2-3, the full variable domain is DAGVTQSPTHLIKTRGQQVTLRCSPISGHKSVSWYQQVLGQGPQFIFQYYEKEERGRGNFPDRFSARQFPNYSSELNVNALLLGDSALYLCASNSDSTGSTDTQYFGPGTRLTVL.

This clone was seen a few times. The chain combines TRBV18 with TRBJ1-5; 8 nucleotides align to TRBD1. In germline, CDR1 is KGHSH, CDR2 LQKENI. The CDR3 is 17 residues long. Germline trimming cut 4 bases from V and 2 bases from J; bases unmatched to any gene: 10. The CDR3, as DNA: TGTGCCAGCTCACGGGACAGGTCGGGCTGGGGCAATCAGCCCCAGCATTTT. This gives the protein CASSRDRSGWGNQPQHF.

The chain couples TRBV10-1 to TRBJ2-3; D is uncertain. This CDR3 region has 11 residues. V was trimmed by 8 bases and J by 5 bases, leaving 8 bases between them. CDR1 and CDR2 (germline): WNHNN, SYGVQD (reference sequence). As DNA, the CDR3 is TGCGCCAGCGGCTTGGGAGATACGCAGTATTTT. Translating it yields CASGLGDTQYF.

V gene TRBV28 combines with J gene TRBJ1-6; 7 positions agree with TRBD1. This CDR3 is built from 15 residues. The junction had 6 bases not matched to a gene; V was cut back by 4 bases and J by 6 bases. Per germline, CDR1 MDHEN and CDR2 SYDVKM. CDR3 in amino acids: CASSSTGDFNSPLHF. The CDR3 DNA reads as TGTGCCAGCAGTTCCACAGGGGATTTTAATTCACCCCTCCACTTT.

The CDR3 sequence: CASSGPVGGRPTGELFF. CDR3 bases: TGTGCCAGCAGCGGCCCCGTCGGGGGGCGACCCACCGGGGAGCTGTTTTTT. The V and J genes are TRBV7-3 and TRBJ2-2, with D tentatively TRBD2 (7 bases). This CDR3 has 17 residues. The V gene lost 5 bases and the J gene lost 4 bases, with 20 bases spanning the gap. The germline gives CDR1 SGHTA, CDR2 FQGTGA.

This clone has only a few counts. The rearrangement links TRBV27 to TRBJ1-4; a weak D match, TRBD1 (6 bases). The CDR3 runs to 17 residues. CDR1 and CDR2 from the germline V gene are MNHEY and SMNVEV (reference sequence). Trimming pared 5 bases from V and 8 bases from J, leaving 24 bases between. The CDR3 sequence is CASSSRVLQGGREKLFF. CDR3 nucleotide sequence: TGTGCCAGCAGTAGTAGAGTTCTACAGGGTGGACGGGAAAAACTGTTTTTT.